This T cell receptor beta chain was identified in a study of Graves' ophthalmopathy and Graves' hyperthyroidism. TCR beta CDR3 amplification used RNA transcripts. In the first round, RT-PCR was carried out with HTBI primers, and a multiplex PCR formed the second round. Each CDR3 protein is one row after TCRdb ran MiXCR on the multiplex PCR reads. The sample lists more than 550,000 distinct CDR3 sequences; under 50% were seen once. The CDR3 runs to 15 residues. V trimming: 5 bases; J trimming: 7 bases; junction bases outside the gene matches: 7. Germline CDR1 is SEHNR and CDR2 is FQNEAQ (reference sequence). No donor had other autoimmune disease, uncontrolled infection, pregnancy or lactation.

Sequences were obtained from peripheral blood. This receptor was taken from an adult man with Graves' ophthalmopathy. J is TRBJ2-7 and V is TRBV7-9; 14 positions agree with TRBD2. CDR3 in amino acids: CASSPGTSGRFEQYF. In DNA form, the CDR3 reads TGTGCCAGCAGCCCCGGGACTAGCGGGAGATTTGAGCAGTACTTC.